This T cell receptor (beta chain) came from a study of T-cell reconstitution after alpha-beta-depleted transplantation in children. Study-level points and caveats: The main origin of T-cell counts and diversity one year after transplant was newly produced T cells. Several hundred rapidly expanded clones from non-depleted graft cells reportedly supplied alpha-beta T cells about two months post-transplant.

V lost 1 base, J lost 10 bases, and 11 bases stayed unmatched. The CDR3 has 14 residues. Germline V lookup: CDR1 DFQATT, CDR2 SNEGSKA (reference sequence). In the case of this clonotype: Its antigen is still unknown.

Unique molecular identifiers were incorporated during preparation of the TCRbeta library. MiXCR was run by TCRdb on the PCR reads, yielding one entry per CDR3 protein. The data show around 960,000 distinct CDR3 sequences, with less than 30% seen just once and about 28% held by the top ten. This sample comprised PBMCs, mostly from graft donor cells, obtained 360 days after TCRalphabeta/CD19-depleted stem cell transplant. The sequence derives from a boy under two years old who had a stem cell transplant for SCID, so the T cells may come from the graft donor. The V and J genes are TRBV20-1 and TRBJ1-2; 8 bases are a match to TRBD1. The CDR3, as DNA: TGCAGTGCTAGAGTCCAGGGGGCGTATAATGACTACACCTTC. Translated: CSARVQGAYNDYTF.